Following are 21 T cell receptor beta chains from one sample sequenced in a study of regulatory T cells in long-lasting Graves disease. Sequencing libraries for TCR beta were prepared with iRepertoire HTBI primers and Arm-PCR of CDR3 regions. Using its own MiXCR run on the multiplex PCR reads, TCRdb lists one record per CDR3 protein. The sample yields some 220,000 distinct CDR3 sequences, approximately 18% seen once. Time point described: newly diagnosed GD, antithyroid drugs for less than 3 months. RNA extracted from PBMCs served as the sequencing template. This same sample was also part of a study on T cells in Graves' hyperthyroidism and ophthalmopathy.

The material was peripheral blood mononuclear cells (PBMCs), obtained at new diagnosis, from a patient treated with antithyroid drugs. Every receptor here comes from a young woman with Graves disease.

This clonotype appeared many times. The chain carries TRBV7-9 and TRBJ1-5; D not resolved. CDR1 and CDR2 from the germline V gene are SEHNR and FQNEAQ (reference sequence). Trimming stripped 1 base from V and 4 bases from J, with 14 bases between. CDR3 length: 16 amino acids. DNA for the CDR3: TGTGCCAGCAGCTTAGATAAGGGTGGGCGAAATCAGCCCCAGCATTTT. Residues: CASSLDKGGRNQPQHF.

This clonotype was found once. The rearrangement joins TRBV28 to TRBJ1-1; D is unclear. This CDR3 has 13 residues. Germline CDR1 is MDHEN and CDR2 is SYDVKM. Trimming shortened V by 4 bases and J by 7 bases, and 13 bases separated the two germline ends. CDR3 amino acids: CASSSLVEFEAFF. CDR3 nucleotides: TGTGCCAGCAGTTCGCTCGTCGAGTTTGAAGCTTTCTTT. Combining the CDR3 with reference TRBV28 and TRBJ1-1 gives the whole variable domain DVKVTQSSRYLVKRTGEKVFLECVQDMDHENMFWYRQDPGLGLRLIYFSYDVKMKEKGDIPEGYSVSREKKERFSLILESASTNQTSMYLCASSSLVEFEAFFGQGTRLTVV.

This clonotype was recorded many times. This chain links TRBV7-2 with TRBJ1-1; 8 bases are a match to TRBD1. V gave up 5 bases and J gave up 0 bases; unmatched junction bases: 8. CDR1 and CDR2 from the germline V gene are SGHTA and FQGNSA. The CDR3 is 16 amino acids. The CDR3 sequence: CASSPVQGAMNTEAFF. The CDR3 DNA sequence: TGTGCCAGCAGCCCTGTCCAGGGGGCAATGAACACTGAAGCTTTCTTT.

This clonotype has a count of ten or more. This chain joins TRBV2 and TRBJ1-2; TRBD1 agrees at 9 bases. From germline, CDR1 is SNHLY and CDR2 FYNNEI. The CDR3 has 15 amino acids. After removal of 6 bases from V and 0 bases from J, the junction contained 5 bases not matched to a gene. CDR3 in amino acids: CASRDRGQANYGYTF. CDR3 coding DNA: TGTGCCAGCAGGGACAGGGGACAGGCTAACTATGGCTACACCTTC.

In this sample, this clonotype turned up many times. The chain links TRBV11-3 to TRBJ2-3; D gene uncertain. The CDR3 totals 15 residues. In germline, CDR1 is SGHNT, CDR2 YENEEA. The germline V and J ends were trimmed by 2 bases and 2 bases, with 11 bases remaining between them. The DNA of the CDR3 is TGTGCCAGCAGCTTATCCGGGTCCACCACAGATACGCAGTATTTT. Protein sequence: CASSLSGSTTDTQYF.

This clonotype was found many times. The rearrangement uses TRBV18 and TRBJ2-6; D remains unclear. V was pared by 3 bases and J by 4 bases, with 10 bases between. CDR3 length: 15 residues. Germline assignment: CDR1 KGHSH and CDR2 LQKENI. CDR3 region: CASSPERTGANVLTF. The CDR3, as DNA: TGTGCCAGCTCACCGGAGAGAACAGGGGCCAACGTCCTGACTTTC. The whole variable domain, remainder taken from reference TRBV18 and TRBJ2-6, is NAGVMQNPRHLVRRRGQEARLRCSPMKGHSHVYWYRQLPEEGLKFMVYLQKENIIDESGMPKERFSAEFPKEGPSILRIQQVVRGDSAAYFCASSPERTGANVLTFGAGSRLTVL.

The sample holds many counts of this clonotype. The J gene is TRBJ1-1, the V gene TRBV15; 7 bases fit TRBD1. The CDR3 spans 14 residues. J lost 3 bases, V lost 3 bases, and 4 bases had no gene match. CDR1 and CDR2 from the germline V gene are LNHNV and YYDKDF (reference sequence). CDR3 bases: TGTGCCACCAGCAGTTTTACAGGGGACACTGAAGCTTTCTTT. Residues: CATSSFTGDTEAFF.

This clonotype has ten or more counts. The rearrangement joins TRBV9 to TRBJ2-2; TRBD2 matches 8 bases. The CDR3 contains 15 residues. Germline CDR1 SGDLS, CDR2 YYNGEE. The V gene end was trimmed by 0 bases and the J gene end by 6 bases; junction bases not matched to a gene: 4. The CDR3, as DNA: TGTGCCAGCAGCGTAGTAGCGGGAAACGCCGGGGAGCTGTTTTTT. Protein sequence: CASSVVAGNAGELFF.

This clonotype came up many times. A read error may be the cause here, since a much bigger clone is one base away. The chain recombines TRBV20-1 with TRBJ2-1; D remains unclear. This CDR3 is 13 amino acids long. Germline V lookup: CDR1 DFQATT, CDR2 SNEGSKA (reference sequence). The CDR3 coding sequence is TGCAGTGCTAGTTACCGAGCCTACAATGAGCGGTTCTTC. Protein product: CSASYRAYNERFF.

This clonotype was seen repeatedly, ten times or more. This chain connects TRBV7-2 to TRBJ1-4; a possible D gene is TRBD1 (6 bases). The CDR3 runs to 15 residues. Germline V gene data show CDR1 as SGHTA and CDR2 as FQGNSA. Between the trimmed V and J ends, which lost 3 bases and 8 bases, there was a span of 16 bases. In DNA, the CDR3 is TGTGCCAGCAGCTTTTCCGGCAGGGGTTCGGAAAAACTGTTTTTT. Translation gives CASSFSGRGSEKLFF. The full variable domain, with the rest looked up from reference TRBV7-2 and TRBJ1-4, is GAGVSQSPSNKVTEKGKDVELRCDPISGHTALYWYRQSLGQGLEFLIYFQGNSAPDKSGLPSDRFSAERTGGSVSTLTIQRTQQEDSAVYLCASSFSGRGSEKLFFGSGTQLSVL.

This clonotype was counted at least ten times. The V gene is TRBV29-1, the J gene TRBJ2-1; TRBD1 aligns across 12 bases. V was pared by 1 base and J by 4 bases, with 14 bases of the junction left unmatched. The CDR3 runs 19 residues. Germline V lookup: CDR1 SQVTM, CDR2 ANQGSEA. The CDR3 bases are TGCAGCGTTGAAGGCTTCGGGACAGGGGGCTTGTGGGCTTACAATGAGCAGTTCTTC. It translates to CSVEGFGTGGLWAYNEQFF.

This clonotype has a handful of counts. The V and J genes are TRBV20-1 and TRBJ1-2, with a weak D call TRBD1 (6 bases). Germline loops: CDR1 DFQATT, CDR2 SNEGSKA (reference sequence). V was clipped by 3 bases and J by 2 bases, with 16 bases between them. The CDR3 is 15 amino acids. In DNA, the CDR3 is TGCAGTGCTAGGACCCCCTGGGACATCAACTATGGCTACACCTTC. This sequence encodes CSARTPWDINYGYTF.

This clonotype was observed at least ten times. V usage is TRBV20-1 and J usage is TRBJ2-1, with 12 bases lining up with TRBD2. This CDR3 spans 15 amino acids. The germline CDR1 and CDR2 sequences are DFQATT and SNEGSKA (reference sequence). After removal of 2 bases from V and 10 bases from J, the junction contained 9 bases not matched to a gene. The chain's CDR3 is CSARSLAGGIFEQFF. The CDR3 DNA reads as TGCAGTGCTAGAAGCCTAGCGGGAGGGATTTTCGAGCAGTTCTTC.

This clonotype was counted many times. V gene TRBV11-2 combines with J gene TRBJ2-3; 13 nucleotides line up with TRBD2. Germline CDR1 reads SGHAT; CDR2 reads FQNNGV. The V and J ends lost 1 base and 4 bases, in that order; junction bases with no gene match: 11. The CDR3 covers 19 residues. CDR3 DNA: TGTGCCAGCAGCTTAGTAGGACTAGCGGGGGTACTTCGGGCAGATACGCAGTATTTT. Translating gives CASSLVGLAGVLRADTQYF.

The rearrangement links TRBV30 to TRBJ1-3; D is unclear. Per the germline V gene, CDR1 is GTSNPN and CDR2 is SVGIG (reference sequence). This CDR3 spans 14 amino acids. V dropped 3 bases and J dropped 4 bases, with 13 bases sitting between them. The CDR3 spells CAWRPLQQGNTIYF. In nucleotides, the CDR3 is TGTGCCTGGAGACCGCTCCAGCAGGGAAACACCATATATTTT.

This clonotype was counted many times. This rearrangement joins TRBV2 to TRBJ2-1, with TRBD2 matching over 16 bases. With V trimmed by 8 bases and J by 14 bases, 12 bases remained unmatched. Germline-derived CDR1 and CDR2 are SNHLY and FYNNEI. The CDR3 covers 15 residues. The CDR3 nucleotides read TGTGCCAGCGTCTTTGCTGGGACTAGCGGGAGGGGGAAGTTCTTC. Protein product: CASVFAGTSGRGKFF.

The table lists this clonotype with many counts. This chain links TRBV7-2 with TRBJ1-2; 9 bases match TRBD1. V gave up 7 bases and J gave up 0 bases; unmatched junction bases: 9. Looked up from germline, CDR1 is SGHTA and CDR2 is FQGNSA. There are 16 residues in the CDR3. The CDR3 DNA reads as TGTGCCAGCACCTTGGGGACAGGGCTGGCTAACTATGGCTACACCTTC. Its protein product is CASTLGTGLANYGYTF.

This clonotype was observed many times. This rearrangement joins TRBV9 to TRBJ2-1; 13 nucleotides match TRBD2. The V gene end was trimmed by 0 bases and the J gene end by 7 bases; junction bases not matched to a gene: 13. Germline V gene data show CDR1 as SGDLS and CDR2 as YYNGEE. The CDR3 sequence is 19 residues long. The CDR3 DNA reads as TGTGCCAGCAGCGTAGTCGGACTAGCGGGAGTAGGTGGGGCGAATGAGCAGTTCTTC. Amino acids: CASSVVGLAGVGGANEQFF.

V is TRBV20-1 and J is TRBJ2-1; TRBD2 matches at 12 bases. The trim removed 6 bases at V and 0 bases at J, leaving 6 bases unmatched. Germline V lookup: CDR1 DFQATT, CDR2 SNEGSKA (reference sequence). CDR3 length equals 16 residues. CDR3 sequence: CSATSGGLTSYNEQFF. Here the CDR3 DNA reads TGCAGTGCGACTAGCGGGGGACTAACCTCCTACAATGAGCAGTTCTTC.

This clonotype was detected ten times or more. J is TRBJ1-5 and V is TRBV9, with TRBD1 matching over 9 bases. The V gene end was trimmed by 3 bases and the J gene end by 6 bases; junction bases not matched to a gene: 4. This CDR3 has 14 residues. Germline CDR1 SGDLS, CDR2 YYNGEE. CDR3 loop: CASSAGQGFQPQHF. CDR3 coding DNA: TGTGCCAGCAGCGCGGGACAGGGCTTTCAGCCCCAGCATTTT.

Many counts were recorded for this clonotype. V gene TRBV20-1 combines with J gene TRBJ2-1; D gene unclear. Germline loops: CDR1 DFQATT, CDR2 SNEGSKA (reference sequence). The CDR3 is 11 amino acids. Between the trimmed V and J ends, which lost 0 bases and 7 bases, there was a span of 4 bases. CDR3 amino acids: CSARDANEQFF. The CDR3 region has the DNA TGCAGTGCTAGAGATGCGAATGAGCAGTTCTTC.